Presented here are 27 T cell receptor beta chains from one specimen sequenced in a study of blood T cell repertoires in COVID-19. Assay: immunoSEQ multiplex PCR; the TCRdb copy retains only in-frame clones and omits some. The sample consists of roughly 100,000 clones, almost 90% of them appearing once. Sequenced sample: peripheral blood. The receptors here all came from a woman between 70 and 85 years old with acute or convalescent COVID-19.

The V call is TRBV24-1, the J call TRBJ1-5; D is perhaps TRBD1 (6 bases). This CDR3 comprises 16 residues. The ends were cut back, 3 bases at V and 10 bases at J, with 21 bases in the middle. CDR1 and CDR2 from the germline V gene are KGHDR and SFDVKD. Here the CDR3 DNA reads TGTGCCACCAGTGATCTGCGGACAGCAAAGGGTGGTCCCCAGCATTTT. This codes for CATSDLRTAKGGPQHF.

The chain joins TRBV28 to TRBJ1-3; D possibly corresponds to TRBD1 (6 bases). Trimming cost V 3 bases and J 4 bases, with 19 bases left between them. Per the germline V gene, CDR1 is MDHEN and CDR2 is SYDVKM. CDR3 size: 17 residues. The CDR3 DNA sequence: TGTGCCAGCAGTTTGGGGGCTTTGATCCCATACGGAAACACCATATATTTT. The encoded protein is CASSLGALIPYGNTIYF. The full variable domain, rest sourced from reference TRBV28 and TRBJ1-3, is DVKVTQSSRYLVKRTGEKVFLECVQDMDHENMFWYRQDPGLGLRLIYFSYDVKMKEKGDIPEGYSVSREKKERFSLILESASTNQTSMYLCASSLGALIPYGNTIYFGEGSWLTVV.

The chain couples TRBV6-5 to TRBJ2-7, with 7 bases identical to TRBD1. Unmatched junction bases numbered 5, after V lost 7 bases and J lost 2 bases. Per germline, CDR1 MNHEY and CDR2 SVGAGI. The CDR3 is made up of 13 amino acids. CDR3 sequence reads: CASKGQRTYEQYF. The DNA of the CDR3 is TGTGCCAGCAAGGGACAGAGAACCTACGAGCAGTACTTC.

This chain links TRBV3-1 (or the pseudogene TRBV3-2) with TRBJ2-1; perhaps TRBD1 as D (7 bases). CDR1 and CDR2 (germline): LGHDT, YNNKEL (reference sequence). The CDR3 is made up of 16 amino acids. V was clipped by 4 bases and J by 8 bases, with 21 bases between them. This CDR3 reads CASSPRGDSRLHEQFF. DNA of the CDR3: TGTGCCAGCAGCCCCAGGGGGGATAGCCGCCTCCATGAGCAGTTCTTC.

The J gene is TRBJ2-3, the V gene TRBV28; D unresolved. CDR3 length: 13 amino acids. Germline V lookup: CDR1 MDHEN, CDR2 SYDVKM. V was clipped by 6 bases and J by 6 bases, with 13 bases between them. The DNA of the CDR3 is TGTGCCAGCAGCCACTCGTATCTCGATACGCAGTATTTT. Its protein is CASSHSYLDTQYF.

This clone was seen only a few times. This rearrangement joins TRBV28 to TRBJ1-6; D remains unclear. In germline, CDR1 is MDHEN, CDR2 SYDVKM. The V end was cut by 1 base, the J end by 5 bases, with 3 bases between. The CDR3 runs 13 residues. The CDR3, as DNA: TGTGCCAGCAGTTTATCCGATAATTCACCCCTCCACTTT. This translates into CASSLSDNSPLHF.

The chain links TRBV10-2 to TRBJ2-1; 8 bases align to TRBD2. The CDR3 is made up of 16 amino acids. Germline assignment: CDR1 WSHSY and CDR2 SAAADI. J lost 4 bases, V lost 7 bases, and 12 bases had no gene match. CDR3 sequence reads: CASNSQPGLDYNEQFF. The DNA of the CDR3 is TGCGCCAGCAACTCGCAACCGGGACTAGATTACAATGAGCAGTTCTTC.

This sequence joins TRBV24-1 and TRBJ2-2; D might be TRBD1 (6 bases). CDR3 length: 14 amino acids. V was clipped by 5 bases and J by 4 bases, with 10 bases between them. Germline V lookup: CDR1 KGHDR, CDR2 SFDVKD. CDR3 sequence reads: CATSGQAITGELFF. Written as DNA, the CDR3 is TGTGCCACCAGTGGACAGGCCATCACCGGGGAGCTGTTTTTT.

The chain combines TRBV29-1 with TRBJ2-1; 9 nucleotides line up with TRBD2. Unmatched junction bases numbered 24, after V lost 5 bases and J lost 7 bases. The CDR3 totals 19 residues. Germline CDR1 and CDR2: SQVTM and ANQGSEA. The CDR3 sequence is CSVRVRLGQPGLAHNEQFF. The DNA for the CDR3 is TGCAGCGTTCGCGTTCGGTTGGGTCAACCGGGACTAGCACATAATGAGCAGTTCTTC.

CDR3 coding DNA: TGCGCCAGCAGCTTGGGCAACAAGTACTATGGCTACACCTTC. Residues: CASSLGNKYYGYTF. This chain joins TRBV5-1 and TRBJ1-2; no definite D call. The CDR3 length is 14 residues. Germline lookup yields CDR1 SGHRS and CDR2 YFSETQ. V was trimmed by 0 bases and J by 3 bases, leaving 9 bases between them.

V is TRBV9 and J is TRBJ2-2, with TRBD1 as a possible D gene (6 bases). Per the germline V gene, CDR1 is SGDLS and CDR2 is YYNGEE. With 3 bases removed from V and 6 bases from J, the gap between germline ends came to 12 bases. The CDR3 runs 14 residues. The CDR3 DNA is TGTGCCAGCAGCGCCTACAAGGGGGCCGGGGAGCTGTTTTTT. Translation: CASSAYKGAGELFF. Full variable domain (remainder filled in from reference TRBV9 and TRBJ2-2): DSGVTQTPKHLITATGQRVTLRCSPRSGDLSVYWYQQSLDQGLQFLIQYYNGEERAKGNILERFSAQQFPDLHSELNLSSLELGDSALYFCASSAYKGAGELFFGEGSRLTVL.

The CDR3 region has the DNA TGTGCCAGCTCACCACGGAGGGCCGAAGTCGCCGGGGAGCTGTTTTTT. It translates to CASSPRRAEVAGELFF. V and J are TRBV18 and TRBJ2-2, with D maybe TRBD2 (6 bases). CDR1 is KGHSH, CDR2 LQKENI, per germline. The CDR3 totals 16 residues. V lost 1 base, J lost 6 bases, and 15 bases lay in between. The variable domain in full, completed from reference TRBV18 and TRBJ2-2, reads NAGVMQNPRHLVRRRGQEARLRCSPMKGHSHVYWYRQLPEEGLKFMVYLQKENIIDESGMPKERFSAEFPKEGPSILRIQQVVRGDSAAYFCASSPRRAEVAGELFFGEGSRLTVL.

This clone is a singleton in its sample. The chain uses TRBV19 and TRBJ1-1; 7 nucleotides line up with TRBD1. Germline values: CDR1 LNHDA, CDR2 SQIVND (reference sequence). The CDR3 consists of 14 residues. After removal of 5 bases from V and 0 bases from J, the junction contained 3 bases not matched to a gene. The CDR3 DNA follows: TGTGCCAGTAGTTGGACAGGACTGAACACTGAAGCTTTCTTT. Translated, it gives CASSWTGLNTEAFF.

The CDR3 region has the DNA TGTGCCAGCAGCCCGTCCGGGGGTCCCTATGGCTACACCTTC. Residues: CASSPSGGPYGYTF. The chain combines TRBV5-5 with TRBJ1-2, with a tentative D call TRBD1 (5 bases). CDR1 is SGHKS, CDR2 YYEKEE, per germline (reference sequence). This CDR3 has 14 residues. V shed 4 bases and J shed 4 bases, with 14 bases lying between them.

The chain links TRBV2 to TRBJ2-3; D is undetermined. V was shortened by 4 bases and J by 0 bases, with 14 bases between the two germline ends. The CDR3 length is 16 residues. Germline V gene lookup returns CDR1 SNHLY and CDR2 FYNNEI. DNA of the CDR3: TGTGCCAGCAGTGTATTGCGGAGTTTAAGCACAGATACGCAGTATTTT. Protein sequence: CASSVLRSLSTDTQYF.

Notes on this clone: The junction shows a germline mismatch at one end, possibly a read error. The J gene is TRBJ1-2, the V gene TRBV7-8, with D maybe TRBD1 (6 bases). Germline CDR1 reads SGHVS; CDR2 reads FQNEAQ. The CDR3 is made up of 12 amino acids. CDR3 amino acids: CASSLVEDSPIF. Written as DNA, the CDR3 is TGTGCCAGCAGCTTAGTCGAGGACAGCCCCATCTTC.

The rearrangement joins TRBV5-8 to TRBJ2-3; 11 nucleotides agree with TRBD2. Germline CDR1 is SGHTS and CDR2 is YDEGEE. The J segment lost 8 bases and the V segment lost 0 bases, leaving 8 bases of the junction unmatched. The CDR3 has 16 residues. CDR3 region: CASSLATGLAGFTQYF. CDR3 coding DNA: TGTGCCAGCAGCTTGGCGACTGGACTAGCGGGTTTTACGCAGTATTTT.

The chain couples TRBV27 to TRBJ1-2; D gene uncertain. The CDR3 spans 13 residues. CDR1 MNHEY and CDR2 SMNVEV come from the germline V gene (reference sequence). V was pared by 5 bases and J by 4 bases, with 11 bases between. The CDR3 region has the DNA TGTGCCAGCAGTCCCCAGTTCCCCTATGGCTACACCTTC. Its translation is CASSPQFPYGYTF.

The chain recombines TRBV11-2 with TRBJ2-2, with 8 bases identical to TRBD2. V was clipped by 4 bases and J by 6 bases; unmatched bases: 4. The germline CDR1 and CDR2 sequences are SGHAT and FQNNGV. There are 14 residues in the CDR3. CDR3 protein: CASSSGLGSGELFF. The CDR3 DNA sequence: TGTGCCAGCAGCTCGGGACTAGGATCCGGGGAGCTGTTTTTT.

The chain employs TRBV9 and TRBJ2-3, with TRBD1 matching over 7 bases. The V and J ends lost 4 bases and 4 bases, in that order; junction bases with no gene match: 6. From germline, CDR1 is SGDLS and CDR2 YYNGEE. CDR3 length equals 14 residues. Here the CDR3 reads CASSPNQGADTQYF. CDR3 nucleotides: TGTGCCAGCAGCCCGAATCAGGGGGCAGATACGCAGTATTTT.

V usage is TRBV6-1 and J usage is TRBJ1-5, with TRBD1 matching 9 bases. V was pared by 3 bases and J by 0 bases, with 6 bases of the junction left unmatched. The germline V gene encodes CDR1 MNHNS and CDR2 SASEGT. The CDR3 spans 17 residues. This chain's CDR3 is CASSDRGQGISNQPQHF. CDR3 in DNA: TGTGCCAGCAGTGATCGAGGACAGGGGATTAGCAATCAGCCCCAGCATTTT.

The V gene is TRBV30, the J gene TRBJ2-1; 13 bases align to TRBD2. Germline V lookup: CDR1 GTSNPN, CDR2 SVGIG (reference sequence). The CDR3 is 15 residues long. V gave up 2 bases and J gave up 4 bases; unmatched junction bases: 2. In DNA form, the CDR3 reads TGTGCCTGGAGTCCGGGACTAGCGGGATACAATGAGCAGTTCTTC. As protein: CAWSPGLAGYNEQFF.

The chain couples TRBV10-2 to TRBJ2-1; perhaps TRBD2 as D (5 bases). Trimming removed 6 bases from V and 3 bases from J, with 12 bases in between. The length of the CDR3 is 14 residues. CDR1 and CDR2 from the germline V gene are WSHSY and SAAADI. The CDR3 here is CASSKTRVYNEQFF. The CDR3 DNA follows: TGCGCCAGCAGCAAGACGCGGGTCTACAATGAGCAGTTCTTC.

The V call is TRBV15, the J call TRBJ2-5; D might be TRBD2 (5 bases). In germline, CDR1 is LNHNV, CDR2 YYDKDF (reference sequence). This CDR3 contains 16 residues. Between the trimmed V and J ends, which lost 0 bases and 1 base, there was a span of 12 bases. The DNA of the CDR3 is TGTGCCACCAGCAGAGATTGGGAGCGACCCCAAGAGACCCAGTACTTC. Translation gives CATSRDWERPQETQYF.

This clone has just a few counts. The gene calls are TRBV5-6 and TRBJ1-5; D ambiguous. The germline V gene encodes CDR1 SGHDT and CDR2 YYEEEE. The CDR3 is made up of 15 amino acids. The germline V and J ends were trimmed by 4 bases and 9 bases, with 20 bases remaining between them. The chain's CDR3 is CASSAAVAGFWPQHF. In DNA, the CDR3 is TGTGCCAGCAGCGCCGCGGTAGCCGGGTTTTGGCCCCAGCATTTT.

This chain connects TRBV2 to TRBJ1-2; the D gene is possibly TRBD1 (6 bases). Germline V lookup: CDR1 SNHLY, CDR2 FYNNEI. V shed 7 bases and J shed 7 bases, with 16 bases lying between them. This CDR3 comprises 13 residues. The CDR3 protein is CASKEGTWVGYTF. The CDR3 DNA is TGTGCCAGCAAAGAGGGGACATGGGTTGGCTACACCTTC.

The rearrangement joins TRBV28 to TRBJ2-7; a weak D match, TRBD1 (5 bases). The length of the CDR3 is 13 residues. V shed 4 bases and J shed 6 bases, with 13 bases lying between them. Germline V CDR1 and CDR2: MDHEN, SYDVKM. This CDR3 is CASSYDSTGEQYF. CDR3 coding DNA: TGTGCCAGCAGTTATGACAGTACGGGCGAGCAGTACTTC.